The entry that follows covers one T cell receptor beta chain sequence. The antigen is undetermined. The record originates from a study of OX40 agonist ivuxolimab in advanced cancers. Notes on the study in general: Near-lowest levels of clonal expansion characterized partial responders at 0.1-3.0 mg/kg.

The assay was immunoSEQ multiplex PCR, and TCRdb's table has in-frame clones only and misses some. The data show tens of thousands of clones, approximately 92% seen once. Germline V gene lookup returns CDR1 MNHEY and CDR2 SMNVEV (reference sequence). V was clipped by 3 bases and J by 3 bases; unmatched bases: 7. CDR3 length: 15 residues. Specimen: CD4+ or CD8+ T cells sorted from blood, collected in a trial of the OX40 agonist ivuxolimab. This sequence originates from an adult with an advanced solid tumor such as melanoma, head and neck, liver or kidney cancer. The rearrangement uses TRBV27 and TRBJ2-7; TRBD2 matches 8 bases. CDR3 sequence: CASSLGTSGFYEQYF. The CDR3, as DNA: TGTGCCAGCAGTTTGGGAACTAGCGGATTCTACGAGCAGTACTTC.